Listed below are T cell receptor beta chains from one sample, sequenced in a study of blood T cells in healthy people across ages. TCRdb itself ran the 5' RACE reads through MiXCR, one entry per CDR3 protein. The table lists over 750,000 distinct CDR3 sequences, roughly 25% of them singletons. These data were also filed under a second study, of T cells of mothers and their children.

Material: blood. These receptors all stem from a boy younger than 18 in good health. The CDR3 runs from the conserved cysteine through the conserved F or W. D genes are given only for firm matches. The size of a clone is reported for some rows only, either as once, few or many, or as a class for expanded clones.

>few|17|-|TRBV7-8|TRBJ2-5
CASSLAIPPGMGETQYF
TGTGCCAGCAGCTTAGCGATCCCCCCGGGGATGGGGGAGACCCAGTACTTC
>-|16|TRBD2|TRBV20-1|TRBJ2-1
CSARPLTGLADNEQFF
TGCAGTGCTAGGCCGTTAACGGGACTAGCGGACAATGAGCAGTTCTTC
>many|15|TRBD1|TRBV7-2|TRBJ2-5
CASSLVGRGQETQYF
TGTGCCAGCAGCTTAGTGGGCAGGGGGCAGGAGACCCAGTACTTC
>few|16|TRBD2|TRBV7-9|TRBJ2-3
CASTRGGGIKTDTQYF
TGTGCCAGCACTCGGGGCGGGGGAATTAAAACAGATACGCAGTATTTT
>few|16|-|TRBV7-2|TRBJ2-5
CASRPTGPRYQETQYF
TGTGCCAGCAGACCAACCGGGCCCAGGTACCAAGAGACCCAGTACTTC
>-|18|-|TRBV15|TRBJ1-2
CATSRSDDRLWTNYGYTF
TGTGCCACCAGCAGATCTGATGACAGGTTATGGACTAACTATGGCTACACCTTC
>-|16|-|TRBV6-6|TRBJ2-5
CASSYTLGRSQETQYF
TGTGCCAGCAGTTACACTTTAGGACGGTCTCAAGAGACCCAGTACTTC
>few|12|-|TRBV27|TRBJ1-6
CASSYGPGPLHF
TGTGCCAGCAGCTATGGACCGGGACCCCTCCACTTT
>-|13|-|TRBV6-6|TRBJ1-2
CASSVGVYNGYTF
TGTGCCAGCAGTGTCGGGGTATACAATGGCTACACCTTC
>few|12|-|TRBV28|TRBJ2-1
CASSQRPVGQFF
TGTGCCAGCAGCCAAAGACCTGTCGGGCAGTTCTTC
>few|16|TRBD2|TRBV6-6|TRBJ2-7
CASSYSRTSGTYEQYF
TGTGCCAGCAGTTACTCGAGGACTAGCGGAACTTACGAGCAGTACTTC
>few|16|-|TRBV29-1|TRBJ1-4
CSVQTGETPYNEKLFF
TGCAGCGTGCAAACCGGGGAGACCCCTTATAATGAAAAACTGTTTTTT
>few|12|-|TRBV21-1|TRBJ2-7
CASSNRPDEQYF
TGTGCCAGCAGCAACCGTCCGGATGAGCAGTACTTC
>-|14|-|TRBV2|TRBJ2-7
CASILGATTYEQYF
TGTGCCAGCATCCTAGGGGCTACTACCTACGAGCAGTACTTC
>-|18|TRBD1|TRBV5-1|TRBJ2-3
CASSLGPQGASWGDTQYF
TGCGCCAGCAGCTTGGGGCCTCAGGGGGCGAGTTGGGGAGATACGCAGTATTTT
>few|10|-|TRBV20-1|TRBJ2-3
CSARNFTQYF
TGCAGTGCTCGGAACTTTACGCAGTATTTT
>few|14|TRBD1|TRBV12-3/TRBV12-4|TRBJ2-7
CASSSPRQGAEQYF
TGTGCCAGCAGTTCACCCCGACAGGGAGCCGAGCAGTACTTC
>few|13|-|TRBV20-1|TRBJ2-7
CSARLPGSNEQYF
TGCAGTGCTAGGCTTCCGGGGTCCAACGAGCAGTACTTC
>-|14|-|TRBV28|TRBJ2-7
CASTNRDGRDEQYF
TGTGCCAGCACCAACCGGGACGGCCGGGACGAGCAGTACTTC
>few|13|-|TRBV25-1|TRBJ2-1
CASSDLSLGEQFF
TGTGCCAGCAGTGATCTATCGCTAGGTGAGCAGTTCTTC
>-|12|-|TRBV7-9|TRBJ1-4
CATQGYNEKLFF
TGTGCCACGCAGGGATATAATGAAAAACTGTTTTTT
>-|14|-|TRBV27|TRBJ2-7
CASSPTRPHYEQYF
TGTGCCAGCAGTCCTACTAGACCCCACTACGAGCAGTACTTC
>few|17|TRBD2|TRBV9|TRBJ2-3
CASNAGTAGVVTDTQYF
TGTGCCAGCAACGCGGGGACGGCGGGAGTGGTGACAGATACGCAGTATTTT
>-|15|TRBD1|TRBV6-1|TRBJ2-5
CASSEGTGRLETQYF
TGTGCCAGCAGTGAAGGGACAGGGAGATTGGAGACCCAGTACTTC
>few|18|-|TRBV6-1|TRBJ2-5
CASSPLPVKGRYQETQYF
TGTGCCAGCAGTCCCCTCCCGGTGAAGGGGAGGTACCAAGAGACCCAGTACTTC
>-|13|-|TRBV27|TRBJ1-1
CASSLQYSSKAFF
TGTGCCAGCAGTTTACAGTACAGCTCGAAAGCTTTCTTT
>-|16|TRBD2|TRBV5-1|TRBJ2-5
CASSLEAGGPYETQYF
TGCGCCAGCAGCTTGGAAGCGGGGGGGCCTTATGAGACCCAGTACTTC
>few|15|-|TRBV6-1|TRBJ1-2
CASSEYREIHYGYTF
TGTGCCAGCAGTGAATATCGGGAGATCCACTATGGCTACACCTTC
>-|14|TRBD1|TRBV2|TRBJ1-2
CASSEDRVNYGYTF
TGTGCCAGCAGTGAGGACAGGGTGAACTATGGCTACACCTTC
>-|14|-|TRBV28|TRBJ2-7
CASSDRQVTYEQYF
TGTGCCAGCAGCGACCGACAGGTGACCTACGAGCAGTACTTC